These 30 T cell receptor beta chains were sequenced from one sample in a study of CD8 T cells in ankylosing spondylitis. Study outcomes and limitations: Characteristic of ankylosing spondylitis blood, it appeared, was a TCR beta motif comprising roughly eight highly homologous variants.

MiXCR, applied by TCRdb to the 5' RACE reads, yields one record per CDR3 protein. Of hundreds of thousands of distinct CDR3 sequences detected, approximately 10% appear once; the ten largest clones hold roughly 0.51%. Antigens of these TCRs are unknown. Source material: blood, either unsorted or a sorted T cell fraction (not recorded which). These receptors came from a male donor with ankylosing spondylitis.

In regard to this clonotype: The junction differs from germline at one of its ends, possibly a read error. The chain couples TRBV7-9 to TRBJ2-7; D gene ambiguous. This CDR3 has 13 residues. Germline assignment: CDR1 SEHNR and CDR2 FQNEAQ (reference sequence). CDR3 loop: CTSSLGQTYEQYF. CDR3 sequence (DNA): TGTACCAGCAGCTTAGGGCAGACCTACGAGCAGTACTTC.

V and J are TRBV7-2 and TRBJ1-2; D is perhaps TRBD1 (5 bases). The CDR3 has 14 residues. Germline lookup yields CDR1 SGHTA and CDR2 FQGNSA. V lost 5 bases and J 5 bases, leaving 15 bases between the germline ends. The CDR3 is CASSPWDGIYGYTF. The CDR3 coding sequence is TGTGCCAGCAGCCCTTGGGACGGGATATATGGCTACACCTTC.

Many counts were recorded for this clonotype. The chain employs TRBV6-2 or TRBV6-3 and TRBJ2-7; possibly TRBD2 for D (6 bases). The V end was cut by 5 bases, the J end by 0 bases, with 8 bases between. Germline lookup yields CDR1 MNHEY and CDR2 SVGEGT. The CDR3 is 13 residues long. DNA for the CDR3: TGTGCCAGCAGTCGGGAGAGCTCCTACGAGCAGTACTTC. This sequence encodes CASSRESSYEQYF.

This chain uses TRBV20-1 with TRBJ2-3; 10 bases are shared with TRBD2. J lost 4 bases, V lost 5 bases, and 6 bases had no gene match. Germline lookup yields CDR1 DFQATT and CDR2 SNEGSKA (reference sequence). The CDR3 sequence is 14 residues long. This CDR3 reads CSAEKREGPDTQYF. In DNA, the CDR3 is TGCAGTGCTGAAAAGCGGGAGGGCCCAGATACGCAGTATTTT.

V and J are TRBV20-1 and TRBJ2-3, with 10 bases fitting TRBD2. With 5 bases clipped from V and 2 bases from J, the junction kept 10 bases outside the gene matches. CDR3 length: 16 amino acids. Germline V CDR1 and CDR2: DFQATT, SNEGSKA (reference sequence). Written as DNA, the CDR3 is TGCAGTGCTTTCGACAAGACTAGCGGGTTCACAGATACGCAGTATTTT. As protein: CSAFDKTSGFTDTQYF.

The V and J genes are TRBV20-1 and TRBJ2-5; TRBD1 agrees at 7 bases. This CDR3 has 14 residues. CDR1 and CDR2 (germline): DFQATT, SNEGSKA (reference sequence). Trimming cost V 6 bases and J 5 bases; bases outside gene matches: 12. The CDR3 region is CSAEGQNALETQYF. For the CDR3, the DNA is TGCAGTGCCGAGGGACAGAACGCACTTGAGACCCAGTACTTC.

This chain joins TRBV6-6 and TRBJ1-5; D is ambiguous. Germline-derived CDR1 and CDR2 are MNHNY and SVGAGI (reference sequence). The CDR3 has 13 amino acids. V was shortened by 0 bases and J by 5 bases, with 5 bases between the two germline ends. The CDR3 sequence: CASSYSTDQPQHF. For the CDR3, the DNA is TGTGCCAGCAGTTACTCGACGGATCAGCCCCAGCATTTT.

This clonotype was seen many times. The chain joins TRBV29-1 to TRBJ2-7, with D tentatively TRBD1 (6 bases). The CDR3 spans 15 residues. The germline V gene encodes CDR1 SQVTM and CDR2 ANQGSEA. Trimming pared 3 bases from V and 3 bases from J, leaving 18 bases between. The CDR3 is CSVEGGWTDGYEQYF. The CDR3 DNA reads TGCAGCGTTGAGGGTGGTTGGACAGATGGCTACGAGCAGTACTTC.

This rearrangement joins TRBV11-2 to TRBJ2-7; D is ambiguous. The ends were cut back, 5 bases at V and 0 bases at J, with 14 bases in the middle. Germline CDR1 SGHAT, CDR2 FQNNGV. The CDR3 loop spans 15 amino acids. The CDR3 here is CASSPRRYSSYEQYF. Here the CDR3 DNA reads TGTGCCAGCAGCCCCCGACGGTACAGCTCCTACGAGCAGTACTTC.

This clonotype was seen a single time. The chain couples TRBV18 to TRBJ2-5; D is undetermined. Germline V gene data show CDR1 as KGHSH and CDR2 as LQKENI. With 1 base removed from V and 1 base from J, the gap between germline ends came to 10 bases. This CDR3 region has 15 residues. CDR3 nucleotide sequence: TGTGCCAGCTCACCACAAAGGAGCGTCCAAGAGACCCAGTACTTC. Translation gives CASSPQRSVQETQYF.

This sequence joins TRBV24-1 and TRBJ2-3, with 9 bases matching TRBD1. Trimming at V came to 3 bases and at J to 5 bases, leaving 5 bases not matched to a gene. There are 15 residues in the CDR3. Germline CDR1 reads KGHDR; CDR2 reads SFDVKD. CDR3 loop: CATSDKGTGKDTQYF. The CDR3 region has the DNA TGTGCCACCAGTGATAAAGGGACAGGGAAAGATACGCAGTATTTT.

The chain combines TRBV20-1 with TRBJ2-4, with 8 bases matching TRBD1. With V trimmed by 6 bases and J by 1 base, 5 bases remained unmatched. The CDR3 is 14 residues long. CDR1 and CDR2 (germline): DFQATT, SNEGSKA (reference sequence). The CDR3 is CSANRDRAKNIQYF. The CDR3 DNA reads as TGCAGTGCAAACCGGGACAGGGCCAAAAACATTCAGTACTTC.

The sample holds a few counts of this clonotype. The V gene is TRBV20-1, the J gene TRBJ1-2; 8 bases line up with TRBD1. Germline V gives CDR1 DFQATT, CDR2 SNEGSKA (reference sequence). Germline trimming cut 2 bases from V and 8 bases from J; bases unmatched to any gene: 4. CDR3 length: 12 amino acids. The CDR3 spells CSARRGQGGYTF. Written as DNA, the CDR3 is TGCAGTGCTAGACGAGGACAGGGCGGCTACACCTTC.

The sample holds a few counts of this clonotype. This rearrangement joins TRBV6-5 to TRBJ1-2; a possible D gene is TRBD1 (6 bases). The CDR3 extends over 12 amino acids. Per germline, CDR1 MNHEY and CDR2 SVGAGI. V was trimmed by 5 bases and J by 14 bases, leaving 18 bases between them. The CDR3, as DNA: TGTGCCAGCAGTCCGGCTCCAGGGGCAGGAACCTTC. Amino acids: CASSPAPGAGTF.

The rearrangement joins TRBV4-2 to TRBJ2-2, with 7 positions matching TRBD1. CDR1 and CDR2 (germline): LGHNA, YNFKEQ. The CDR3 loop spans 17 amino acids. The trim removed 4 bases at V and 4 bases at J, leaving 12 bases unmatched. In DNA form, the CDR3 reads TGTGCCAGCAGCCCCGTTATGAGGGGGCACGGCACCGGGGAGCTGTTTTTT. As protein: CASSPVMRGHGTGELFF.

This clonotype has a handful of counts. The CDR3 DNA reads as TGCGCCAGCAGCCGACTCAGAGGTTTATCCTACGAGCAGTACTTC. Its protein is CASSRLRGLSYEQYF. The rearrangement links TRBV4-1 to TRBJ2-7; D gene ambiguous. Trimming cost V 4 bases and J 1 base, with 14 bases left between them. The CDR3 runs 15 residues. The germline CDR1 and CDR2 sequences are MGHRA and YSYEKL.

The chain links TRBV7-2 to TRBJ1-2; 7 bases fit TRBD1. This CDR3 has 14 amino acids. V was pared by 6 bases and J by 2 bases, with 6 bases of the junction left unmatched. Germline V lookup: CDR1 SGHTA, CDR2 FQGNSA. The CDR3 reads CASRRGQWNYGYTF. CDR3 nucleotides: TGTGCCAGCAGGCGGGGACAGTGGAACTATGGCTACACCTTC. The full variable domain, with the rest looked up from reference TRBV7-2 and TRBJ1-2, is GAGVSQSPSNKVTEKGKDVELRCDPISGHTALYWYRQSLGQGLEFLIYFQGNSAPDKSGLPSDRFSAERTGGSVSTLTIQRTQQEDSAVYLCASRRGQWNYGYTFGSGTRLTVV.

CDR3 in amino acids: CSARRTWVRNEQFF. For the CDR3, the DNA is TGCAGTGCTAGGAGAACATGGGTAAGAAATGAGCAGTTCTTC. This chain connects TRBV20-1 to TRBJ2-1; D unclear. Germline CDR1 is DFQATT and CDR2 is SNEGSKA (reference sequence). V was pared by 3 bases and J by 7 bases, with 16 bases between. This CDR3 has 14 residues.

This clonotype was observed a handful of times. The chain has TRBV10-3 and TRBJ2-3; 9 bases are a match to TRBD1. CDR1 ENHRY and CDR2 SYGVKD come from the germline V gene. This CDR3 comprises 14 residues. Trimming cost V 8 bases and J 3 bases; bases outside gene matches: 6. The CDR3 spells CAIGTGLGTDTQYF. The CDR3 region has the DNA TGTGCCATCGGGACAGGGCTAGGGACAGATACGCAGTATTTT.

This clonotype was observed many times. The rearrangement joins TRBV12-3 or TRBV12-4 to TRBJ1-5; D remains unclear. V gave up 3 bases and J gave up 0 bases, with 6 bases separating them. The length of the CDR3 is 14 residues. Here the CDR3 DNA reads TGTGCCAGCAGTTTTAGGGTTAGCAATCAGCCCCAGCATTTT. Amino acid sequence: CASSFRVSNQPQHF.

This clonotype was picked up many times. This chain joins TRBV20-1 and TRBJ1-1; possible D gene TRBD1, 5 bases. Trimming cost V 4 bases and J 5 bases, with 8 bases left between them. This CDR3 contains 11 residues. Germline V CDR1 and CDR2: DFQATT, SNEGSKA (reference sequence). CDR3 loop: CSATGKTEAFF. The CDR3 nucleotides are TGCAGTGCTACAGGGAAAACTGAAGCTTTCTTT.

The chain carries TRBV12-3 or TRBV12-4 and TRBJ2-5; a possible D gene is TRBD2 (5 bases). Between the trimmed V and J ends, which lost 6 bases and 1 base, there was a span of 15 bases. This CDR3 contains 15 residues. The CDR3 sequence: CASSSSSGPQETQYF. The CDR3 DNA reads TGTGCCAGCAGCTCTTCGAGCGGACCCCAAGAGACCCAGTACTTC.

The chain combines TRBV18 with TRBJ1-1, with 8 bases that match TRBD1. CDR3 length equals 16 residues. Germline values: CDR1 KGHSH, CDR2 LQKENI. The V gene end was trimmed by 2 bases and the J gene end by 5 bases; junction bases not matched to a gene: 10. In nucleotides, the CDR3 is TGTGCCAGCTCACCAAGGCAGGGGGCGGGAAGTACTGAAGCTTTCTTT. This encodes CASSPRQGAGSTEAFF.

The rearrangement joins TRBV28 to TRBJ2-5; 8 positions match TRBD1. The CDR3 totals 16 residues. The germline gives CDR1 MDHEN, CDR2 SYDVKM. Trimming removed 5 bases from V and 3 bases from J; junction bases left unmatched: 11. Written as DNA, the CDR3 is TGTGCCAGCAGTCTTACTCAGGGGGCGCCAAAAGAGACCCAGTACTTC. Protein sequence: CASSLTQGAPKETQYF.

This clonotype was picked up a small number of times. The rearrangement joins TRBV28 to TRBJ2-7; TRBD2 aligns across 7 bases. The CDR3 runs to 12 residues. Germline V gene sequence: CDR1 MDHEN, CDR2 SYDVKM. With V trimmed by 6 bases and J by 4 bases, 3 bases remained unmatched. CDR3: CASRKGGYEQYF. CDR3 sequence (DNA): TGTGCCAGCAGGAAGGGAGGGTACGAGCAGTACTTC.

This chain uses TRBV4-2 with TRBJ2-2; TRBD1 aligns across 8 bases. Germline V gene sequence: CDR1 LGHNA, CDR2 YNFKEQ. V was clipped by 1 base and J by 4 bases; unmatched bases: 5. The CDR3 is 16 residues long. The CDR3 bases are TGTGCCAGCAGCCAAGCCGGGACAGGAGTCACCGGGGAGCTGTTTTTT. It encodes CASSQAGTGVTGELFF.

V gene TRBV7-2 combines with J gene TRBJ2-5; tentative D call: TRBD1 (5 bases). The V end was cut by 3 bases, the J end by 5 bases, with 13 bases between. Germline CDR1 and CDR2: SGHTA and FQGNSA. The CDR3 extends over 14 amino acids. This chain's CDR3 is CASSFNQGGETQYF. In nucleotides, the CDR3 is TGTGCCAGCAGCTTTAACCAGGGCGGTGAGACCCAGTACTTC.

The J gene is TRBJ2-7, the V gene TRBV24-1; 7 nucleotides agree with TRBD1. This CDR3 region has 14 residues. In germline, CDR1 is KGHDR, CDR2 SFDVKD. With 3 bases clipped from V and 3 bases from J, the junction kept 4 bases outside the gene matches. CDR3 residues: CATSDVNRGYEQYF. In DNA, the CDR3 is TGTGCCACCAGTGATGTCAACAGGGGCTACGAGCAGTACTTC.

This clonotype appeared a few times. The J gene is TRBJ2-5, the V gene TRBV18; 8 bases line up with TRBD1. This CDR3 has 14 residues. The junction had 5 bases not matched to a gene; V was cut back by 6 bases and J by 2 bases. Germline CDR1 KGHSH, CDR2 LQKENI. The CDR3 nucleotides are TGTGCCAGCTCGCCGGGACAGGAACAAGAGACCCAGTACTTC. Its translation is CASSPGQEQETQYF.

This clonotype has a handful of counts. The rearrangement joins TRBV20-1 to TRBJ2-1, with 11 bases identical to TRBD2. Germline V CDR1 and CDR2: DFQATT, SNEGSKA (reference sequence). The CDR3 has 14 residues. The ends lost 2 bases at V and 8 bases at J; junction bases unmatched: 5. CDR3 nucleotides: TGCAGTGCTAGACTAGCGGGGGGATTCTATGAGCAGTTCTTC. Translation gives CSARLAGGFYEQFF.